What follows is one T cell receptor (beta chain) and its context. Its cognate antigen is unknown. The PCR contained 60 Vbeta and 13 Jbeta primers. The repertoire was sequenced with immunoSEQ multiplex PCR; TCRdb's copy has only in-frame clones and lacks some. The record lists 65,000 to 85,000 clones, of which the ten most abundant hold approximately 1.6%. The CDR3 covers 15 residues. The V end was cut by 6 bases, the J end by 0 bases, with 12 bases between. CDR1 is SGHAT and CDR2 is FQNNGV in the germline V gene. The data were taken from a study of cytomegalovirus exposure and HLA in healthy donors. Points from the study as a whole: Later on, a genetic analysis was performed. It linked a missense variant in DCLRE1C with V- and J-gene trimming of TCR beta. Whilst most TCR sequences proved rare, a subset of public TCRs occurred across many donors.

The material sequenced was PBMCs. The V and J genes are TRBV11-2 and TRBJ2-1; D remains ambiguous. The receptor was isolated from a woman aged 25 to 45 in good health and CMV-seronegative. This CDR3 is CASSPSPSSYNEQFF. CDR3 in DNA: TGTGCCAGCAGTCCTTCACCCAGCTCCTACAATGAGCAGTTCTTC. Filled out from reference TRBV11-2 and TRBJ2-1, the complete variable domain reads EAGVAQSPRYKIIEKRQSVAFWCNPISGHATLYWYQQILGQGPKLLIQFQNNGVVDDSQLPKDRFSAERLKGVDSTLKIQPAKLEDSAVYLCASSPSPSSYNEQFFGPGTRLTVL.